At least ten counts were recorded for the clone carrying this T cell receptor (beta chain). The record originates from a study of T-cell reconstitution after alpha-beta-depleted transplantation in children. Molecular barcoding with unique molecular identifiers was used for the TCRbeta library. Each CDR3 protein gets one entry after TCRdb re-called the PCR reads with MiXCR. The table records 200,000 or so distinct CDR3 sequences, 6.3% of them present only once. V shed 5 bases and J 5 bases; nucleotides not matched to a gene: 8. The CDR3 length is 15 residues. The chain combines TRBV12-3 or TRBV12-4 with TRBJ2-1, with 8 bases fitting TRBD2. This receptor was taken from a girl younger than two with combined immunodeficiency, due to receive a stem cell transplant. This specimen consisted of PBMCs, obtained before TCRalphabeta/CD19-depleted stem cell transplant. The CDR3 loop is CASSISGTPHNEQFF. The DNA for the CDR3 is TGTGCCAGCAGTATTAGCGGGACACCTCACAATGAGCAGTTCTTC.